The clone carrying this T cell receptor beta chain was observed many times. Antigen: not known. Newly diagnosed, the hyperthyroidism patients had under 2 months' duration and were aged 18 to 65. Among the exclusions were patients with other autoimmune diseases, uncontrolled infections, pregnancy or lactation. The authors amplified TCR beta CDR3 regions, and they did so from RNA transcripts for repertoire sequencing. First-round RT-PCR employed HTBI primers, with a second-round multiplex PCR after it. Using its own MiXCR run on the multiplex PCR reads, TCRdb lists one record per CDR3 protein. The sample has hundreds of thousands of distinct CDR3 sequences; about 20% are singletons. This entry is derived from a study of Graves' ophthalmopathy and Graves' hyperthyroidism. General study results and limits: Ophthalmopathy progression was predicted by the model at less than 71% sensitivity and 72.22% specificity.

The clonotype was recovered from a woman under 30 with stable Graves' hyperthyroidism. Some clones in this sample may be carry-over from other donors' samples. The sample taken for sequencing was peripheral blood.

The CDR3 reads CASSLRGQTMTYEQYF. The CDR3 coding sequence is TGCGCCAGCAGCTTGCGCGGACAGACGATGACCTACGAGCAGTACTTC. The V call is TRBV5-1, the J call TRBJ2-7; tentatively, D is TRBD1 (6 bases). The germline V gene has CDR1 SGHRS and CDR2 YFSETQ. V was shortened by 1 base and J by 2 bases, with 16 bases between the two germline ends. The CDR3 is made up of 16 amino acids.